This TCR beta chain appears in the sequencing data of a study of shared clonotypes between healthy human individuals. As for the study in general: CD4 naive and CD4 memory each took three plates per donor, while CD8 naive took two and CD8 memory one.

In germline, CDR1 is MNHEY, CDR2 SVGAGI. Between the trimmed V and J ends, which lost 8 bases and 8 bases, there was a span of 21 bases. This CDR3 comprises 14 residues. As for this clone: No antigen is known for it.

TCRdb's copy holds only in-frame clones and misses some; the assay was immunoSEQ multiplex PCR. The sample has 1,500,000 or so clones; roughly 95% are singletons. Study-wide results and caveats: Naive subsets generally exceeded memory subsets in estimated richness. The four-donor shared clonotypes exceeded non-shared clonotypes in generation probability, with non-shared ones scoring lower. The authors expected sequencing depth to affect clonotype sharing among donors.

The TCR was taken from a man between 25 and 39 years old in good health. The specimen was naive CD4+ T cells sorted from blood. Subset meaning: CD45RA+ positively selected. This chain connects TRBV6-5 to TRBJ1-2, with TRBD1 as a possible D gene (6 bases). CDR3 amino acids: CASGSTTWTVGYTF. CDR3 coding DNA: TGTGCCAGCGGTTCCACAACTTGGACAGTCGGCTACACCTTC.